This T cell receptor (beta chain) was captured in a study of blood T cell repertoires in COVID-19. Study context: The cDNA or gDNA used as material had been derived from T cells, B-cell-depleted T cells, or PBMCs.

Methods used by the authors: Reference gene primer amplification gave estimated nucleated cell counts. Clones were sequenced by immunoSEQ multiplex PCR, and TCRdb holds only the in-frame ones, with some missing. V and J calls and clone size come straight from that table; D and trimming were deduced from the DNA. Counted here are approximately 250,000 clones, 80% to 95% occurring once; the ten biggest clones make up about 0.79%. The Seattle patients, enrolled during active infection, were followed longitudinally. The material sequenced was peripheral blood. The TCR originated in a man under 40 with COVID-19, enrolled during active disease.

CDR3 in DNA: TGCGCCAGCAGCTTGGAACTGATGAGAAATGAGCAGTTCTTC. Its protein is CASSLELMRNEQFF. V is TRBV5-1 and J is TRBJ2-1; D gene unclear. The CDR3 has 14 amino acids. From germline, CDR1 is SGHRS and CDR2 YFSETQ. V lost 0 bases, J lost 7 bases, and 11 bases lay in between.